The next 10 T cell receptor beta chains were all read from a single sample in a study of OX40 agonist ivuxolimab in advanced cancers. Here immunoSEQ multiplex PCR was the method, and the copy in TCRdb shows in-frame clones only, minus some. The table includes around 72,000 clones, 80% to 95% detected once. Sample: CD4+ or CD8+ T cells sorted from blood, taken in a trial of the OX40 agonist ivuxolimab. These receptors originate from an adult with an advanced solid tumor such as melanoma, head and neck, liver or kidney cancer.

The chain has TRBV6-6 and TRBJ1-3, with a weak D call TRBD1 (5 bases). Trimming left V 6 bases short and J 6 bases short, with 15 bases between. The germline CDR1 and CDR2 sequences are MNHNY and SVGAGI (reference sequence). CDR3 size: 14 residues. The CDR3 spells CASSQGTSPNTIYF. DNA for the CDR3: TGTGCCAGCAGCCAGGGTACCTCGCCAAACACCATATATTTT.

V is TRBV10-3 and J is TRBJ2-7; tentatively, D is TRBD1 (6 bases). Trimming shortened V by 5 bases and J by 2 bases, and 10 bases separated the two germline ends. The germline V gene encodes CDR1 ENHRY and CDR2 SYGVKD. This CDR3 is built from 13 residues. The CDR3 DNA reads TGTGCCATCAGTCACGGACAGACCTACGAGCAGTACTTC. Encoded protein: CAISHGQTYEQYF.

V usage is TRBV15 and J usage is TRBJ2-7; D is possibly TRBD1 or TRBD2 (5 bases each). The V end lost 0 bases, the J end lost 6 bases, and 12 bases lay between the germline ends. From germline, CDR1 is LNHNV and CDR2 YYDKDF (reference sequence). CDR3 length: 14 residues. The CDR3: CATSRDHSGTEQYF. The CDR3 DNA reads as TGTGCCACCAGCAGAGATCATTCAGGGACCGAGCAGTACTTC.

The chain joins TRBV21-1 to TRBJ2-3; the table names TRBD1, a call not compared with the DNA. TRBV21-1 is annotated as a pseudogene. This CDR3 has 15 amino acids. The chain's CDR3 is CASSKRGTGTDTQYF. In DNA, the CDR3 is TGTGCCAGCAGCAAAAGGGGGACAGGGACAGATACGCAGTATTTT.

V usage is TRBV19 and J usage is TRBJ1-3; D possibly corresponds to TRBD1 (6 bases). There are 15 residues in the CDR3. CDR1 is LNHDA, CDR2 SQIVND, per germline (reference sequence). Deletions cut 3 bases from V and 0 bases from J, with 9 bases between. CDR3 loop: CASSMGAISGNTIYF. CDR3 in DNA: TGTGCCAGTAGTATGGGGGCAATCTCTGGAAACACCATATATTTT.

This chain joins TRBV28 and TRBJ1-4; D possibly corresponds to TRBD1 (5 bases). V was cut by 4 bases and J by 0 bases, with 9 bases left in between. The CDR3 runs 15 residues. Germline CDR1 is MDHEN and CDR2 is SYDVKM. CDR3: CASSSGQTTNEKLFF. The DNA of the CDR3 is TGTGCCAGCAGTTCCGGACAAACAACTAATGAAAAACTGTTTTTT.

The rearrangement links TRBV19 to TRBJ2-2; TRBD2 is a possible D gene (5 bases). Deletions cut 3 bases from V and 0 bases from J, with 8 bases between. Germline assignment: CDR1 LNHDA and CDR2 SQIVND (reference sequence). The CDR3 length is 15 residues. CDR3 sequence (DNA): TGTGCCAGTAGTATGCCAGCGGCGAACACCGGGGAGCTGTTTTTT. As protein: CASSMPAANTGELFF.

This chain joins TRBV19 and TRBJ1-5; D might be TRBD1 (6 bases). Germline V gene sequence: CDR1 LNHDA, CDR2 SQIVND (reference sequence). V lost 8 bases and J 0 bases, leaving 17 bases between the germline ends. This CDR3 region has 16 residues. The CDR3 region has the DNA TGTGCCAGTCAGGGGCTTTCGACCCATAGCAATCAGCCCCAGCATTTT. Its translation: CASQGLSTHSNQPQHF.

The chain recombines TRBV6-6 with TRBJ2-7; weak D call: TRBD2 (5 bases). V lost 11 bases and J lost 5, with 19 bases in between. The CDR3 runs 13 residues. The germline gives CDR1 MNHNY, CDR2 SVGAGI (reference sequence). In DNA form, the CDR3 reads TGTGCCGTTAAGTCCAGTGGGAGCCACGAGCAGTACTTC. Translated, it gives CAVKSSGSHEQYF.

The chain links TRBV30 to TRBJ1-2, with D tentatively TRBD1 (6 bases). The germline V gene has CDR1 GTSNPN and CDR2 SVGIG (reference sequence). Trimming removed 2 bases at V and 7 bases at J, with 11 bases between. The length of the CDR3 is 12 residues. Here the CDR3 DNA reads TGTGCCTGGAGTTCTACAGGGAGTGGCTACACCTTC. Its protein product is CAWSSTGSGYTF. Looking up the rest from reference TRBV30 and TRBJ1-2 gives the full variable domain: SQTIHQWPATLVQPVGSPLSLECTVEGTSNPNLYWYRQAAGRGLQLLFYSVGIGQISSEVPQNLSASRPQDRQFILSSKKLLLSDSGFYLCAWSSTGSGYTFGSGTRLTVV.